One and the same sample provided the 18 T cell receptor beta chains below, sequenced in a study of cytomegalovirus exposure and HLA in healthy donors. This PCR relied on a set of 60 Vbeta primers and 13 Jbeta primers. Sequencing was performed with immunoSEQ multiplex PCR; in TCRdb, only in-frame clones are kept and a portion is missing. The sample holds about 120,000 clones, around 66% seen once. Sequencing was carried out using PBMCs. These receptors all stem from a man in his late teens or twenties in good health and CMV-seronegative.

This chain connects TRBV28 to TRBJ2-7; 7 bases are shared with TRBD1. This CDR3 region has 11 residues. Losses at the gene ends were 4 bases for V and 7 bases for J; bases not matched to a gene: 1. Germline V gene sequence: CDR1 MDHEN, CDR2 SYDVKM. The CDR3 loop reads CASSSRGEQYF. DNA of the CDR3: TGTGCCAGCAGTTCCAGGGGGGAGCAGTACTTC.

This clone has a single count. The V and J genes are TRBV30 and TRBJ2-5; 12 bases map to TRBD1. The CDR3 contains 15 residues. V lost 4 bases and J lost 4; bases outside the gene matches: 7. Germline V gene lookup returns CDR1 GTSNPN and CDR2 SVGIG (reference sequence). CDR3 coding DNA: TGTGCCTGGACTCGGGACAGGGGGCGTGGAGAGACCCAGTACTTC. Translation: CAWTRDRGRGETQYF. Based on the CDR3 plus reference TRBV30 and TRBJ2-5, the full variable domain is SQTIHQWPATLVQPVGSPLSLECTVEGTSNPNLYWYRQAAGRGLQLLFYSVGIGQISSEVPQNLSASRPQDRQFILSSKKLLLSDSGFYLCAWTRDRGRGETQYFGPGTRLLVL.

This clone was seen a few times. V is TRBV28 and J is TRBJ1-1, with D unclear. The CDR3 totals 15 residues. Per the germline V gene, CDR1 is MDHEN and CDR2 is SYDVKM. V was cut by 3 bases and J by 3 bases, with 14 bases left in between. The CDR3 DNA sequence: TGTGCCAGCAGTTTGGTACAGATCCGACACACTGAAGCTTTCTTT. Residues: CASSLVQIRHTEAFF.

With respect to this clone: One junction end does not reproduce the germline sequence, and a read error may be involved. The chain carries TRBV7-9 and TRBJ2-5; 8 positions agree with TRBD1. This CDR3 spans 16 amino acids. Germline V gene data show CDR1 as SEHNR and CDR2 as FQNEAQ (reference sequence). The CDR3 sequence is CSSSLSDRGLQETQYF. CDR3 DNA sequence: TGTTCCAGCAGCTTAAGCGACAGGGGCCTTCAAGAGACCCAGTACTTC.

Only one count was recorded for this clone. The genes are TRBV27 and TRBJ1-5; 11 bases map to TRBD1. The CDR3 covers 16 residues. Trimming removed 2 bases from V and 7 bases from J; junction bases left unmatched: 7. The germline gives CDR1 MNHEY, CDR2 SMNVEV (reference sequence). The CDR3 loop reads CASSLRGTGGNQPQHF. The DNA of the CDR3 is TGTGCCAGCAGTTTACGCGGGACAGGGGGAAACCAGCCCCAGCATTTT.

J is TRBJ2-7 and V is TRBV19; 8 bases are a match to TRBD1. This CDR3 comprises 16 residues. The germline gives CDR1 LNHDA, CDR2 SQIVND (reference sequence). The J segment lost 1 base and the V segment lost 3 bases, leaving 8 bases of the junction unmatched. The CDR3 coding sequence is TGTGCCAGTAGTATTGGAAGGAGGACAGGGTCCTACGAGCAGTACTTC. Amino acid sequence: CASSIGRRTGSYEQYF.

The rearrangement uses TRBV30 and TRBJ1-3; D remains unclear. The CDR3 loop spans 12 amino acids. CDR1 is GTSNPN, CDR2 SVGIG, per germline (reference sequence). V shed 5 bases and J shed 0 bases, with 5 bases lying between them. CDR3 nucleotide sequence: TGTGCCTGGGGGCGCTCTGGAAACACCATATATTTT. Translating it yields CAWGRSGNTIYF.

CDR3 region: CASSLAHRGENTEAFF. CDR3 coding DNA: TGCGCCAGCAGCTTGGCCCACAGGGGGGAGAACACTGAAGCTTTCTTT. The chain couples TRBV5-1 to TRBJ1-1, with 8 bases matching TRBD1. V shed 0 bases, J shed 1 base, and the junction held 5 bases outside the gene matches. Germline values: CDR1 SGHRS, CDR2 YFSETQ. The CDR3 totals 16 residues. Full variable domain (rest looked up from reference TRBV5-1 and TRBJ1-1): KAGVTQTPRYLIKTRGQQVTLSCSPISGHRSVSWYQQTPGQGLQFLFEYFSETQRNKGNFPGRFSGRQFSNSRSEMNVSTLELGDSALYLCASSLAHRGENTEAFFGQGTRLTVV.

This clone occurred a few times. The V call is TRBV2, the J call TRBJ2-2, with D perhaps TRBD2 (6 bases). The CDR3 runs 17 residues. Per the germline V gene, CDR1 is SNHLY and CDR2 is FYNNEI. V was cut by 4 bases and J by 6 bases, with 21 bases left in between. The CDR3 spells CASSVWVGGREAGELFF. The DNA of the CDR3 is TGTGCCAGCAGTGTTTGGGTTGGTGGCAGGGAGGCCGGGGAGCTGTTTTTT. The full variable domain, its missing parts supplied by reference TRBV2 and TRBJ2-2, is EPEVTQTPSHQVTQMGQEVILRCVPISNHLYFYWYRQILGQKVEFLVSFYNNEISEKSEIFDDQFSVERPDGSNFTLKIRSTKLEDSAMYFCASSVWVGGREAGELFFGEGSRLTVL.

The chain uses TRBV30 and TRBJ2-7; no firm D call. This CDR3 has 10 residues. V lost 3 bases and J 7 bases, leaving 7 bases between the germline ends. Germline loops: CDR1 GTSNPN, CDR2 SVGIG (reference sequence). The CDR3 loop is CAWSNQEQYF. CDR3 nucleotides: TGTGCCTGGAGCAACCAGGAGCAGTACTTC.

This chain joins TRBV13 and TRBJ1-1, with D unclear. CDR3 length equals 13 residues. The ends were cut back, 5 bases at V and 2 bases at J, with 9 bases in the middle. CDR1 is PRHDT, CDR2 FYEKMQ, per germline (reference sequence). The CDR3 DNA follows: TGTGCCAGCAGCATCGCGGCAAACACTGAAGCTTTCTTT. Translating it yields CASSIAANTEAFF.

V is TRBV6-5 and J is TRBJ1-5; 7 bases align to TRBD1. The CDR3 has 14 amino acids. The J segment lost 0 bases and the V segment lost 7 bases, leaving 3 bases of the junction unmatched. Germline V gene sequence: CDR1 MNHEY, CDR2 SVGAGI. The CDR3 loop reads CASTQGVSNQPQHF. The DNA of the CDR3 is TGTGCCAGCACTCAGGGGGTTAGCAATCAGCCCCAGCATTTT.

The chain combines TRBV5-6 with TRBJ2-7; 9 bases are a match to TRBD2. Germline V gene lookup returns CDR1 SGHDT and CDR2 YYEEEE. The J segment lost 2 bases and the V segment lost 6 bases, leaving 6 bases of the junction unmatched. The CDR3 is made up of 14 amino acids. The CDR3 DNA reads as TGTGCCAGCACGCTAGCGGGACCAACCTACGAGCAGTACTTC. Protein sequence: CASTLAGPTYEQYF.

This clone was seen only a few times. V gene TRBV19 combines with J gene TRBJ2-1; D perhaps matches TRBD1 (5 bases). Germline V gives CDR1 LNHDA, CDR2 SQIVND (reference sequence). Trimming removed 5 bases from V and 7 bases from J, with 21 bases in between. This CDR3 comprises 16 residues. The CDR3 spells CASSPLASGQFNEQFF. The CDR3 nucleotides read TGTGCCAGTAGTCCACTCGCTAGTGGACAATTTAATGAGCAGTTCTTC. The variable domain in full, with the rest retrieved from reference TRBV19 and TRBJ2-1, is DGGITQSPKYLFRKEGQNVTLSCEQNLNHDAMYWYRQDPGQGLRLIYYSQIVNDFQKGDIAEGYSVSREKKESFPLTVTSAQKNPTAFYLCASSPLASGQFNEQFFGPGTRLTVL.

The chain uses TRBV5-6 and TRBJ2-1; D gene uncertain. Per the germline V gene, CDR1 is SGHDT and CDR2 is YYEEEE. This CDR3 is built from 13 residues. V lost 0 bases to trimming and J lost 10 bases, with 11 bases between them. CDR3 in amino acids: CASSLVGTVEQFF. Written as DNA, the CDR3 is TGTGCCAGCAGCTTGGTAGGCACAGTAGAGCAGTTCTTC.

The V and J genes are TRBV6-5 and TRBJ2-7; D is perhaps TRBD2 (6 bases). The V end was cut by 2 bases, the J end by 6 bases, with 17 bases between. The CDR3 consists of 15 residues. The germline V gene encodes CDR1 MNHEY and CDR2 SVGAGI. CDR3 DNA: TGTGCCAGCAGTTACCTGGGGGGATCAGTGACCGAGCAGTACTTC. Amino acid sequence: CASSYLGGSVTEQYF.

This clone was picked up a small number of times. The CDR3 protein is CASSFRTEAFF. In DNA, the CDR3 is TGTGCCAGCAGTTTTCGGACTGAAGCTTTCTTT. The V call is TRBV28, the J call TRBJ1-1; D call uncertain. The germline V and J ends were trimmed by 3 bases and 5 bases, with 4 bases remaining between them. Germline V CDR1 and CDR2: MDHEN, SYDVKM. The CDR3 totals 11 residues.

The chain combines TRBV4-2 with TRBJ2-1; no definite D call. This CDR3 is built from 13 residues. The germline V and J ends were trimmed by 1 base and 9 bases, with 10 bases remaining between them. Germline V lookup: CDR1 LGHNA, CDR2 YNFKEQ. This CDR3 is CASSQGFDSEQFF. The CDR3 nucleotides are TGTGCCAGCAGCCAAGGTTTTGATAGTGAGCAGTTCTTC.